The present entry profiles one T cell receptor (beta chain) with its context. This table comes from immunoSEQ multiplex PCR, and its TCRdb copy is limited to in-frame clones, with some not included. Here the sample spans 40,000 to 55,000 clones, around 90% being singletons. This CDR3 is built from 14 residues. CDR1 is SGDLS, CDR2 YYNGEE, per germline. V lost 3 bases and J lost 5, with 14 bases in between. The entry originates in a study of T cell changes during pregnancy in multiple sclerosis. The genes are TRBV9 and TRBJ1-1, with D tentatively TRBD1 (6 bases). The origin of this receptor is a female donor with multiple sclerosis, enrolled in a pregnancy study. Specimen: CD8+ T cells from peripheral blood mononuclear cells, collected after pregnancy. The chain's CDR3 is CASSGKGGETEAFF. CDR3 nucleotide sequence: TGTGCCAGCAGCGGGAAAGGGGGGGAGACTGAAGCTTTCTTT. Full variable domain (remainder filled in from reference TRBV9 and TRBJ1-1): DSGVTQTPKHLITATGQRVTLRCSPRSGDLSVYWYQQSLDQGLQFLIQYYNGEERAKGNILERFSAQQFPDLHSELNLSSLELGDSALYFCASSGKGGETEAFFGQGTRLTVV.